These 29 T cell receptor beta chains were sequenced from one sample in a study of T cell repertoires in cytomegalovirus infection. These receptors have no known antigen. Via MiXCR, TCRdb re-called the reads, giving one row per CDR3 protein. The table lists 60,000 to 80,000 distinct CDR3 sequences, just over 20% of them singletons. Specimen: CD8+ T cells from cultured PBMCs, collected from culture after CMV antigen stimulation. Every receptor here comes from a human donor in good health (CMV status not recorded). Some clones in this sample may be carry-over from other donors' samples.

This sequence joins TRBV6-2 or TRBV6-3 and TRBJ2-7; D might be TRBD1 (6 bases). The ends were cut back, 7 bases at V and 5 bases at J, with 12 bases in the middle. CDR1 is MNHEY, CDR2 SVGEGT, per germline. There are 12 residues in the CDR3. DNA for the CDR3: TGTGCCAGCATTGCAGGGGTTCACGAGCAGTACTTC. This codes for CASIAGVHEQYF.

This clonotype was counted between two and nine times. The chain joins TRBV12-3 or TRBV12-4 to TRBJ1-5; the D is unclear. The CDR3 extends over 19 amino acids. V lost 3 bases and J 0 bases, leaving 21 bases between the germline ends. The CDR3 region is CASSFITQMGRNSNQPQHF. The CDR3 coding sequence is TGTGCCAGCAGTTTTATTACCCAAATGGGCAGAAATAGCAATCAGCCCCAGCATTTT.

This clonotype was seen ten or more times. This chain uses TRBV12-3 or TRBV12-4 with TRBJ1-1; 8 bases line up with TRBD1. The CDR3 is 15 amino acids. With 6 bases clipped from V and 3 bases from J, the junction kept 9 bases outside the gene matches. CDR3 coding DNA: TGTGCCAGCAGCTCAGGGGGCTCTGGGTACACTGAAGCTTTCTTT. Translating it yields CASSSGGSGYTEAFF.

The rearrangement links TRBV7-6 to TRBJ2-5; D not resolved. V was pared by 1 base and J by 5 bases, with 11 bases between. The CDR3 has 14 amino acids. Germline CDR1 SGHVS, CDR2 FNYEAQ. The CDR3 spells CASSLGLVSETQYF. The CDR3 nucleotides are TGTGCCAGCAGCTTAGGGCTTGTTTCGGAGACCCAGTACTTC. The whole variable domain, remainder taken from reference TRBV7-6 and TRBJ2-5, is GAGVSQSPRYKVTKRGQDVALRCDPISGHVSLYWYRQALGQGPEFLTYFNYEAQQDKSGLPNDRFSAERPEGSISTLTIQRTEQRDSAMYRCASSLGLVSETQYFGPGTRLLVL.

This clonotype has a handful of counts. The chain employs TRBV9 and TRBJ2-1, with TRBD2 matching 8 bases. CDR3 length: 17 amino acids. V shed 0 bases, J shed 7 bases, and the junction held 12 bases outside the gene matches. Germline V CDR1 and CDR2: SGDLS, YYNGEE. The CDR3 loop reads CASSVDSSGGVLNEQFF. The CDR3 nucleotides read TGTGCCAGCAGCGTAGATTCATCCGGGGGGGTTTTGAATGAGCAGTTCTTC.

The chain couples TRBV6-1 to TRBJ2-7; a possible D gene is TRBD2 (6 bases). Germline V gene lookup returns CDR1 MNHNS and CDR2 SASEGT. The V and J ends lost 4 bases and 2 bases respectively, with 9 bases between them. This CDR3 has 13 amino acids. The CDR3 here is CASSGGLTYEQYF. The CDR3 nucleotides are TGTGCCAGCAGTGGGGGACTTACCTACGAGCAGTACTTC.

This clonotype turned up a few times. This chain connects TRBV5-6 to TRBJ2-7; TRBD1 aligns across 7 bases. There are 12 residues in the CDR3. V shed 4 bases and J 6 bases; nucleotides not matched to a gene: 4. CDR1 SGHDT and CDR2 YYEEEE come from the germline V gene. The CDR3 DNA follows: TGTGCCAGCAGCCCCCGGGACAGCGAGCAGTACTTC. This gives the protein CASSPRDSEQYF.

The V gene is TRBV11-1, the J gene TRBJ2-3; weak D call: TRBD2 (5 bases). The V gene's germline CDR1 is SGHAT and CDR2 FQDESV (reference sequence). With 1 base removed from V and 6 bases from J, the gap between germline ends came to 14 bases. CDR3 length equals 15 residues. DNA for the CDR3: TGTGCCAGCAGCTTAGACCCTCCAGGCGGGGATACGCAGTATTTT. Translating gives CASSLDPPGGDTQYF. Variable domain in full (rest from reference TRBV11-1 and TRBJ2-3): EAEVAQSPRYKITEKSQAVAFWCDPISGHATLYWYRQILGQGPELLVQFQDESVVDDSQLPKDRFSAERLKGVDSTLKIQPAELGDSAMYLCASSLDPPGGDTQYFGPGTRLTVL.

This clonotype was observed many times. The V call is TRBV6-1, the J call TRBJ2-1; D not resolved. CDR3 length: 16 amino acids. The V gene lost 6 bases and the J gene lost 0 bases, with 15 bases spanning the gap. Germline V gives CDR1 MNHNS, CDR2 SASEGT. CDR3 loop: CASRELDGSSYNEQFF. CDR3 bases: TGTGCCAGCAGGGAGTTGGACGGAAGCTCCTACAATGAGCAGTTCTTC.

This clonotype was seen more than once but under ten times. V is TRBV7-8 and J is TRBJ1-1, with D perhaps matching TRBD1 (5 bases). V dropped 5 bases and J dropped 2 bases, with 15 bases sitting between them. This CDR3 has 15 amino acids. Germline lookup yields CDR1 SGHVS and CDR2 FQNEAQ. As DNA, the CDR3 is TGTGCCAGCAGCCCATCGGGGCTTATTAACACTGAAGCTTTCTTT. It is translated as CASSPSGLINTEAFF.

Comments on this clonotype: At one end, the junction sequence differs from germline, possibly due to a read error. This chain links TRBV7-2 with TRBJ2-1; 10 nucleotides align to TRBD1. Germline values: CDR1 SGHTA, CDR2 FQGNSA. This CDR3 is built from 17 residues. The CDR3 spells CASSLNPGQGPYNDQFF. The CDR3 DNA reads as TGTGCCAGCAGCCTAAACCCGGGACAGGGGCCCTACAATGACCAGTTCTTC.

This chain connects TRBV7-2 to TRBJ1-1; 9 bases are shared with TRBD1. The V gene's germline CDR1 is SGHTA and CDR2 FQGNSA. The CDR3 contains 14 residues. V gave up 5 bases and J gave up 5 bases; unmatched junction bases: 6. The CDR3 coding sequence is TGTGCCAGCAGCCCGGGGACAGGGTTGACTGAAGCTTTCTTT. It translates to CASSPGTGLTEAFF.

V usage is TRBV6-2 or TRBV6-3 and J usage is TRBJ2-7; D unresolved. The CDR3 covers 14 residues. Germline lookup yields CDR1 MNHEY and CDR2 SVGEGT. V was shortened by 3 bases and J by 2 bases, with 11 bases between the two germline ends. CDR3: CASSYPTGTYEQYF. The CDR3 bases are TGTGCCAGCAGTTATCCCACTGGGACCTACGAGCAGTACTTC.

Only a few counts were recorded for this clonotype. The chain couples TRBV6-2 or TRBV6-3 to TRBJ2-1; D perhaps matches TRBD2 (6 bases). The V gene lost 7 bases and the J gene lost 0 bases, with 10 bases spanning the gap. The CDR3 contains 14 residues. In germline, CDR1 is MNHEY, CDR2 SVGEGT. The CDR3, as DNA: TGTGCCAGCAATAGCGGAAACTCCTACAATGAGCAGTTCTTC. The encoded protein is CASNSGNSYNEQFF.

CDR3 in DNA: TGTGCCAGCAGCTTAGGAACTACTTATAGCAATCAGCCCCAGCATTTT. Translated, it gives CASSLGTTYSNQPQHF. The chain employs TRBV7-2 and TRBJ1-5; D gene uncertain. This CDR3 is 16 amino acids long. Trimming left V 1 base short and J 0 bases short, with 10 bases between. The V gene's germline CDR1 is SGHTA and CDR2 FQGNSA.

This chain connects TRBV4-2 to TRBJ2-5; 14 positions agree with TRBD2. In germline, CDR1 is LGHNA, CDR2 YNFKEQ. The CDR3 extends over 20 amino acids. V lost 0 bases, J lost 2 bases, and 11 bases stayed unmatched. The CDR3 DNA reads TGTGCCAGCAGCCAAGATCTCCGACCGGGACTAGCGGGGGAACAAGAGACCCAGTACTTC. This gives the protein CASSQDLRPGLAGEQETQYF.

The chain links TRBV7-6 to TRBJ1-6; D not certain. The CDR3 has 14 residues. Germline V CDR1 and CDR2: SGHVS, FNYEAQ. V gave up 2 bases and J gave up 14 bases, with 16 bases separating them. CDR3 protein: CASSLNGPLRTLHF. CDR3 DNA: TGTGCCAGCAGCTTAAACGGCCCCCTTCGAACCCTCCACTTT.

This clonotype was seen only a few times. The chain uses TRBV7-2 and TRBJ1-2; D gene ambiguous. The CDR3 is 18 residues long. Germline V gene data show CDR1 as SGHTA and CDR2 as FQGNSA. Trimming pared 0 bases from V and 4 bases from J, leaving 21 bases between. The CDR3 sequence: CASSLALTSGFNVYGYTF. The CDR3 nucleotides read TGTGCCAGCAGCTTAGCCCTTACCAGTGGCTTTAACGTCTATGGCTACACCTTC.

This clonotype has more than one count but fewer than ten. The chain employs TRBV7-9 and TRBJ1-2; D possibly corresponds to TRBD1 (5 bases). Germline lookup yields CDR1 SEHNR and CDR2 FQNEAQ (reference sequence). This CDR3 comprises 15 residues. Trimming shortened V by 3 bases and J by 3 bases, and 14 bases separated the two germline ends. The CDR3 spells CASSLEEARDYGYTF. In DNA, the CDR3 is TGTGCCAGCAGCTTGGAGGAAGCCAGGGACTATGGCTACACCTTC.

The chain links TRBV7-9 to TRBJ2-7, with TRBD2 as a possible D gene (5 bases). The CDR3 is 15 residues long. Per germline, CDR1 SEHNR and CDR2 FQNEAQ (reference sequence). The V and J ends lost 5 bases and 0 bases respectively, with 14 bases between them. The CDR3 region has the DNA TGTGCCAGCAGCCAAGAAGACGGGATCTCCTACGAGCAGTACTTC. It is translated as CASSQEDGISYEQYF. Full variable domain (missing parts from reference TRBV7-9 and TRBJ2-7): DTGVSQNPRHKITKRGQNVTFRCDPISEHNRLYWYRQTLGQGPEFLTYFQNEAQLEKSRLLSDRFSAERPKGSFSTLEIQRTEQGDSAMYLCASSQEDGISYEQYFGPGTRLTVT.

The chain couples TRBV29-1 to TRBJ1-2; D is uncertain. Looked up from germline, CDR1 is SQVTM and CDR2 is ANQGSEA. CDR3 length: 12 residues. V lost 1 base to trimming and J lost 0 bases, with 3 bases between them. CDR3 DNA: TGCAGCGTTGAAGCCTCTAACTATGGCTACACCTTC. Translating it yields CSVEASNYGYTF.

The chain carries TRBV7-9 and TRBJ2-7, with D maybe TRBD2 (5 bases). CDR3 length equals 13 residues. Germline CDR1 and CDR2: SEHNR and FQNEAQ (reference sequence). V was shortened by 5 bases and J by 5 bases, with 13 bases between the two germline ends. Here the CDR3 reads CASSAGMRDEQYF. In DNA form, the CDR3 reads TGTGCCAGCAGCGCGGGTATGAGGGACGAGCAGTACTTC.

The DNA of the CDR3 is TGTGCCAGCCGAACGGTGAACACCGGGGAGCTGTTTTTT. Amino acids: CASRTVNTGELFF. This chain uses TRBV7-6 with TRBJ2-2; D remains ambiguous. The CDR3 is 13 residues long. V shed 8 bases and J shed 1 base, with 8 bases lying between them. CDR1 SGHVS and CDR2 FNYEAQ come from the germline V gene.

In this sample, this clonotype turned up a few times. The gene calls are TRBV19 and TRBJ2-3; D not resolved. The germline V and J ends were trimmed by 7 bases and 2 bases, with 13 bases remaining between them. The CDR3 has 14 amino acids. Germline values: CDR1 LNHDA, CDR2 SQIVND (reference sequence). The CDR3 DNA reads TGTGCCAGTAATCCCAAGGAGCTCACAGATACGCAGTATTTT. Amino acids: CASNPKELTDTQYF.

There are a few counts of this clonotype. The V call is TRBV7-8, the J call TRBJ2-1; the D call may be TRBD1 or TRBD2 (6 bases each). This CDR3 has 15 residues. Germline CDR1 SGHVS, CDR2 FQNEAQ. The germline V and J ends were trimmed by 5 bases and 6 bases, with 17 bases remaining between them. CDR3 amino acids: CASSKSGGPLNEQFF. CDR3 nucleotides: TGTGCCAGCAGCAAGTCCGGGGGCCCTCTCAATGAGCAGTTCTTC.

V and J are TRBV12-3 or TRBV12-4 and TRBJ1-2; D gene unclear. The CDR3 extends over 13 amino acids. V lost 3 bases and J 2 bases, leaving 7 bases between the germline ends. The CDR3 spells CASSFDTNYGYTF. CDR3 nucleotide sequence: TGTGCCAGCAGTTTCGACACCAACTATGGCTACACCTTC.

This clonotype was seen more than once but under ten times. The V call is TRBV27, the J call TRBJ1-6; 9 nucleotides match TRBD1. The length of the CDR3 is 17 residues. Germline CDR1 MNHEY, CDR2 SMNVEV (reference sequence). With 5 bases clipped from V and 9 bases from J, the junction kept 14 bases outside the gene matches. The CDR3 reads CASSPPTGDRVGSPLHF. The CDR3 DNA reads as TGTGCCAGCAGTCCGCCTACGGGGGACAGGGTAGGTTCACCCCTCCACTTT.

The chain couples TRBV13 to TRBJ2-1; D not resolved. This CDR3 region has 17 residues. Trimming left V 2 bases short and J 0 bases short, with 14 bases between. CDR1 is PRHDT, CDR2 FYEKMQ, per germline (reference sequence). In DNA form, the CDR3 reads TGTGCCAGCAGCTTAATGGGTGGGCTCAGCTCCTACAATGAGCAGTTCTTC. Residues: CASSLMGGLSSYNEQFF.

The CDR3 nucleotides are TGCAGCGTTGAGGACTTTCAAATAGCGGGGGGGCGGTCGTTCTTC. Its translation is CSVEDFQIAGGRSFF. The gene calls are TRBV29-1 and TRBJ2-1, with 11 bases lining up with TRBD2. CDR1 is SQVTM, CDR2 ANQGSEA, per germline. V was clipped by 3 bases and J by 15 bases; unmatched bases: 16. The CDR3 is made up of 15 amino acids.